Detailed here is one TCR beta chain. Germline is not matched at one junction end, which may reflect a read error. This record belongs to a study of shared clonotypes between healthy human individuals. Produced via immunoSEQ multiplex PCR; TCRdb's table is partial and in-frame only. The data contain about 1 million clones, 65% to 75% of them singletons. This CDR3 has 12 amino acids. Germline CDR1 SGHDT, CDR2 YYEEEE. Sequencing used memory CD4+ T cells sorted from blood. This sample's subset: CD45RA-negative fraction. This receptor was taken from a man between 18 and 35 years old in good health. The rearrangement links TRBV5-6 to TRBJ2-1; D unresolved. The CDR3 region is CASSFQTRRTVF. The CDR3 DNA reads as TGTGCCAGCAGCTTCCAGACGCGCCGTACGGTCTTC.